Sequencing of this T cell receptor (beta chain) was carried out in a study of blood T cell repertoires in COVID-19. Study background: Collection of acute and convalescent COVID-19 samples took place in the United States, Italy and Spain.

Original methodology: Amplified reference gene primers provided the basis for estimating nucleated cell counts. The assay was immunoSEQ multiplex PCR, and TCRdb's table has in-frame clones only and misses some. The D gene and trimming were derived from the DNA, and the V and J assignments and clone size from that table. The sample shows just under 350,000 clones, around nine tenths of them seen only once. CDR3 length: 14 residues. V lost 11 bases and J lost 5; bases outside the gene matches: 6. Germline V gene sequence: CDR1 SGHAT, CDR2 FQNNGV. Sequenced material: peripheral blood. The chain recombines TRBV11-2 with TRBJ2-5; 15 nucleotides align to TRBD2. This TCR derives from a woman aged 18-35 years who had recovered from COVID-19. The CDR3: CASQGTSGGETQYF. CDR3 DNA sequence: TGTGCCTCCCAGGGGACTAGCGGGGGGGAGACCCAGTACTTC.